Detailed here is one T cell receptor beta chain. Its antigen is still unknown. No base-level quality is on record; no much larger clone is a single base apart. Including the terminal cysteine and phenylalanine, the CDR3 comprises 14 residues. Only the CDR3 portion is preserved as DNA: 42 bases, with reading frame beginning at the first base. V is cut by 7 bases and J by 0 bases, and the space between the germline ends is 10 bases. CDR1 and CDR2 are read off the germline V gene as MNHEY and SVGEGT. This record comes from a study of human T cells and chemical hapten exposure (dated by TCRdb to about 2021). Turning to the overall study: For sensitization, 2% DPC in acetone was applied to an approximately 2 cm by approximately 2 cm area of upper inner arm skin. This study followed changes in the peripheral blood TCR repertoire in vivo during primary and secondary sensitization of alopecia patients to the hapten diphenylcyclopropenone (DPC). Alopecia areata with under or over 50% scalp involvement, alopecia totalis and alopecia universalis were represented in the patient cohort, which was mostly female. Blood samples were taken from patients before sensitization (week 0) and then at 2, 6 and about 24 weeks after DPC sensitization. Throughout the study period of roughly 24 weeks, patients also received therapeutic DPC doses to the scalp every week. Around 30 alopecia patients provided blood for TCR sequencing at one to four time points (pre-sensitization, 2, 6 and 24 weeks). Libraries were combined into a pool for sequencing, and differences in TCR yield between samples came mainly from small differences in library volumes within the pool. Patch testing was performed on the upper back with Finn chambers containing 0.01% DPC, and the patch tests were scored after 6 days according to International Contact Dermatitis Research Group standards. Broad study findings and their caveats: Repeated subsampling changed both the strength of the expansion versus patch-test correlation and the threshold at which that correlation became significant. Patch test score was positively correlated with the number of PT1 expanded TCRs, with significance at thresholds 8, 16 and 32 but not at 4. No change with DPC sensitization was found in the number of TCRs above 1 in 1000 frequency, and no evidence of global repertoire structure alterations was found. Because all patients had alopecia, a presumed autoimmune disease, the immune response of the patients might differ from that of healthy individuals. Compared with pre-sensitization or healthy control sets, expanded TCRs formed significantly more large CDR3 similarity clusters, which is consistent with antigen-driven responses.

The time point label corresponds to: patch test 3, about 24 weeks after DPC sensitization. The treatment or condition label on this specimen signifies: therapeutic diphenylcyclopropenone sensitization with weekly scalp DPC. Blood at each patch-test visit was drawn before the patch test was applied. To be eligible, patients had to be aged 18 to 70, diagnosed with alopecia and judged suitable for DPC therapy, while pregnant patients were excluded. Total RNA was isolated from unfractionated whole blood collected in Tempus Blood RNA tubes. Library creation used RACE. Instrument on record: NextSeq 500. Library preparation attached unique molecular identifiers to individual cDNA molecules for quantitative, reproducible TCR counting. From each blood RNA sample, both TCR alpha and TCR beta chains were sequenced. In the authors' own workflow: Samples had a median of 95,638 TCRs, with a range from roughly 23,224 to 750,000. V, J and CDR3 annotation of the TCR reads was performed with the Decombinator software suite. For the PS versus PT1 abundance plots, all samples were subsampled to the same number of TCRs (28,000). TCRs were defined as expanded if absent before sensitization and observed at least eight times at the 2-week time point. TCRdb applied fastp at Q25 and MiXCR to the public reads, then kept only in-frame beta chains. Rows matching on CDR3 protein sequence are summarized as one entry with the most common DNA and genes. The authors' filters were not applied to this entry. Within this sample are about 190,000 distinct CDR3 sequences, with 24% of them counted one time only. The top ten constitute approximately 2.5% of the sample.

This sample comprised whole blood, obtained in connection with sensitization to the hapten diphenylcyclopropenone (DPC). This TCR was recovered from a woman aged 40-49 years with alopecia areata. Some clones in this sample may be carry-over from other donors' samples. The chain couples TRBV6-2 or TRBV6-3 to TRBJ2-4, with no reliable assignment of the D segment. The DNA sequence is given as TGTGCCAGCAAAGATGAGCAAGCCAAAAACATTCAGTACTTC. Its translation reads: CASKDEQAKNIQYF.